The clone carrying this T cell receptor beta chain has a count of ten or more. Antigen: not known. The sorted Tregs were CD4+CD25+CD127-/low cells. Study-wide findings and caveats: The larger-cohort validation was restricted to a single TCR beta V-J rearrangement rather than whole repertoires. Tumor memory CD4+ T cell TCR gene usage clustered with blood and lymph node memory CD4+ cells and lymph node naive CD4+ cells.

Semi-nested PCR with Nested Universal Primer A followed constant-region reverse priming of full-length variable regions. TCRdb passed the 5' RACE reads through MiXCR, listing each CDR3 protein once. Among fewer than 65,000 distinct CDR3 sequences listed, less than 25% were seen once. Trimming shortened V by 3 bases and J by 4 bases, and 7 bases separated the two germline ends. Germline V gene lookup returns CDR1 SGHDT and CDR2 YYEEEE. The CDR3 covers 12 residues. The sample taken for sequencing was tumor-infiltrating Tregs sorted from the breast tumor. This TCR was recovered from a female donor with breast cancer. The V and J genes are TRBV5-6 and TRBJ1-2; a possible D gene is TRBD1 (5 bases). In DNA form, the CDR3 reads TGTGCCAGCAGCTCGGGACCCTATGGCTACACCTTC. This translates into CASSSGPYGYTF.